This T cell receptor (beta chain) emerged from a study of Graves' ophthalmopathy and Graves' hyperthyroidism. The sequenced template was RNA, covering the TCR beta CDR3 region. First-round RT-PCR relied on HTBI primers, and a second-round multiplex PCR came next. MiXCR, applied by TCRdb to the multiplex PCR reads, yields one record per CDR3 protein. The sample contains roughly 220,000 distinct CDR3 sequences, around 50% of which appear only once. Trimming removed 1 base from V and 10 bases from J, with 8 bases in between. This CDR3 is built from 13 residues. Germline loops: CDR1 SEHNR, CDR2 FQNEAQ (reference sequence). This clonotype was picked up many times.

This TCR was recovered from an adult man with Graves' ophthalmopathy. The chain combines TRBV7-9 with TRBJ1-6, with D unclear. The sequencing input was peripheral blood. Here the CDR3 DNA reads TGTGCCAGCAGCTTAGAGTTGGGGTCACCCCTCCACTTT. As protein: CASSLELGSPLHF.